The present entry profiles one TCR beta chain with its context. This clone's antigen is unknown. Per-base qualities were not stored, and no clone one base away is much larger. This record belongs to a study of blood T cell repertoires in COVID-19 (dated by TCRdb to the early 2020s). The study in broad terms: The collaborator samples originated in the United States, Italy and Spain and spanned the acute and convalescent phases of COVID-19. The prospective study material was composed of cDNA or gDNA derived from T cells, B-cell-depleted T cells, or PBMCs. The dataset comprised deeply sampled blood TCRbeta repertoires from subjects exposed to, actively infected with, or recovered from COVID-19. The repertoires were made available in a free public database intended to serve as a resource for research on the immune response to SARS-CoV-2. The samples were drawn from the first 160 participants of the ongoing ImmuneRACE study and from under 1,500 subjects provided by 6 global collaborators. A de-identified subject ID, COVID-19 status, age in years and sex were almost always included in the sample metadata. Where available, HLA class I and class II types were taken from metadata supplied by the sample provider and were not determined by assay-based typing. On the study overall, not on this receptor specifically: How much clinical and demographic metadata was included differed by source and by participant, and the metadata was provided uncurated.

TCRbeta CDR3 regions were amplified from genomic DNA by means of the immunoSEQ Assay, a bias-controlled multiplex PCR. For the original study's pipeline: The number of nucleated cells in each sample was estimated by amplification of reference gene primers within the assay. To quantify the absolute abundance of each unique TCRbeta CDR3 rearrangement, sequence reads were collapsed and filtered. For each sample, productive Simpson clonality was calculated as the square root of Simpson's diversity index across productive rearrangements. This is the immuneACCESS table as TCRdb keeps it, with only in-frame sequences that have V and J called. A part of the clones is gone; compared with another copy, unresolved V genes explain less than half, and the rest is unexplained. The DNA gave D and trimming, while V, J and clone size come from that table. For this sample there are about 160,000 clones; around 87% appear just once. Around 7% of the sample comes from the top ten.

Participants in the prospective study were aged 18 to 89 years, lived in 20 to 30 United States geographic areas, and enrolled through a virtual design. In the prospective study, participants were assigned to cohorts based on the clinical history participants reported in a screening survey and a study questionnaire. Recovered participants in ImmuneRACE Cohort 3 were defined as having two consecutive negative NP/OP PCR tests, clearance from a healthcare professional, or resolution of symptoms. In the prospective study, mobile phlebotomists collected whole blood, serum and a nasopharyngeal or oropharyngeal swab from each participant. Prospective study participants could optionally give additional blood draws and questionnaires over an approximately two-month period. Prospective study blood samples were shipped either frozen or at room temperature before DNA extraction. The receptor was derived from a woman aged 45-60 years who had recovered from COVID-19. The specimen sequenced was PBMCs or T cells enriched from blood (not recorded which).

The CDR3: CASTATGSSGNTIYF. The DNA sequence is TGTGCCAGCACCGCAACAGGGAGCTCTGGAAACACCATATATTTT. Recombination joined TRBV6-5 with TRBJ1-3; a weak D assignment points to TRBD1 (6 bases agree). The CDR3 has 15 amino acids, counting the end cysteine and phenylalanine. Only the CDR3 region is kept as DNA, spanning 45 bases read in frame from base 1. CDR1 and CDR2 were assigned from the germline V gene as MNHEY and SVGAGI. V is cut by 7 bases and J by 0 bases, and the space between the germline ends is 13 bases.